A selection of T cell receptor beta chains follows, all from one sample in a study of blood T cell repertoires in COVID-19. Measured with immunoSEQ multiplex PCR; TCRdb has only the in-frame clones, and not every one. The profile covers about 400,000 clones, with just under 90% appearing a single time and 1.7% taken by the ten largest. The specimen sequenced was PBMCs or T cells enriched from blood (not recorded which). These TCRs come from a woman aged 25 to 39 who had recovered from COVID-19. Both conserved end residues are part of each CDR3. The order of the fields is J gene, clone size, D gene, V gene, CDR3 DNA, CDR3 protein. D genes are given only for firm matches. Clone size is given for some rows only: seen once, a few or many times, or a class if the clone is expanded.

TRBJ1-1 | . | . | TRBV28 | TGTGCCAGCAGTTTAGTAACTCCGGGTGGGGAAGCTTTCTTT | CASSLVTPGGEAFF
TRBJ2-1 | few | . | TRBV3-1/TRBV3-2 | TGTGCCAGCAGCCCTCCTGGCGCGGGGCATTACAATGAGCAGTTCTTC | CASSPPGAGHYNEQFF
TRBJ2-5 | . | TRBD1 | TRBV29-1 | TGCAGCGCTAAACAAAACAGGGGGAGTACGGAGACCCAGTACTTC | CSAKQNRGSTETQYF
TRBJ1-2 | . | . | TRBV19 | TGTGCCAGTAGTATCGGAGGGGCCGGCTACACCTTC | CASSIGGAGYTF
TRBJ2-5 | . | . | TRBV5-4 | TGTGCCAGCAGCAGTAGTCACAACCGGGAAGAGACCCAGTACTTC | CASSSSHNREETQYF
TRBJ1-2 | . | . | TRBV6-5 | TGTGCCAGCAGGGGTTATACAGCTAACTATGGCTACACCTTC | CASRGYTANYGYTF
TRBJ2-7 | . | . | TRBV9 | TGTGCCAGCAGCGTAGGGAGGGCCAGCTCCTACGAGCAGTACTTC | CASSVGRASSYEQYF
TRBJ1-5 | few | . | TRBV19 | TGTGCCAGTAGTCATGTAGCTAGCAATCAGCCCCAGCATTTT | CASSHVASNQPQHF
TRBJ2-5 | . | TRBD2 | TRBV6-1 | TGTGCCAGCAGTGAAGGAAGCGGGGGGCCCCCAGAGACCCAGTACTTC | CASSEGSGGPPETQYF
TRBJ1-2 | . | TRBD1 | TRBV7-8 | TGTGCCAGCAGCTTAGGGACAGGGGCCCGGGGCTACACCTTC | CASSLGTGARGYTF
TRBJ1-2 | . | TRBD1 | TRBV27 | TGTGCCAGCAGAAAGGCCGGGACAGACTATGGCTACACCTTC | CASRKAGTDYGYTF
TRBJ2-1 | . | . | TRBV28 | TGTGCCAGTAGCTCCTACAATGAGCAGTTCTTC | CASSSYNEQFF
TRBJ2-3 | . | TRBD2 | TRBV27 | TGTGCCAGCAGTTTATATACAGGACTAGCGACTAGCACAGATACGCAGTATTTT | CASSLYTGLATSTDTQYF
TRBJ2-7 | . | TRBD1 | TRBV28 | TGTGCCACTAGGGGCAGGGGGCACGAGCAGTACTTC | CATRGRGHEQYF
TRBJ1-2 | . | TRBD1 | TRBV30 | TGTGCCTGGAGTACCCGACAGGGTGGCTATGGCTACACCTTC | CAWSTRQGGYGYTF
TRBJ2-3 | . | TRBD2 | TRBV28 | TGTGCCAGCAGTTTATCCGGGGGAGGGACAGATACGCAGTATTTT | CASSLSGGGTDTQYF
TRBJ1-3 | . | TRBD1 | TRBV2 | TGTGCCAGCAGACTGGAGGGACAGGGGGACTCTGGAAACACCATATATTTT | CASRLEGQGDSGNTIYF
TRBJ1-1 | . | . | TRBV7-3 | TGTGCCAGCAGCCCCTATAACACTGAAGCTTTCTTT | CASSPYNTEAFF
TRBJ1-4 | . | . | TRBV3-1/TRBV3-2 | TGTGCCAGCAGCCAAGGTAGAGGAGAGGGTCTGTGGCGGAAACTGTTTTTT | CASSQGRGEGLWRKLFF
TRBJ1-1 | . | . | TRBV5-1 | TGCGCCAGCAGCTTGGGAGGCACGGCGAACACTGAAGCTTTCTTT | CASSLGGTANTEAFF
TRBJ2-7 | . | . | TRBV19 | TGTGCCAGTAGTATGAGGGGGAGAGCCAACCCTCCTGTCTACTACGAGCAGTACTTC | CASSMRGRANPPVYYEQYF
TRBJ1-4 | . | . | TRBV19 | TGTGCCAGTATAAGAGGCGAAAAACTGTTTTTT | CASIRGEKLFF
TRBJ2-3 | . | TRBD1 | TRBV2 | TGTGCCAGCATGGGGACAGCCAGCACAGATACGCAGTATTTT | CASMGTASTDTQYF
TRBJ2-7 | . | TRBD2 | TRBV4-2 | TGTGCCAGCAGTCTCGGACTAGCGGATGCCTACGAGCAGTACTTC | CASSLGLADAYEQYF
TRBJ1-5 | . | . | TRBV7-3 | TGTGCCAGCAGCTTCCCTTCGGGTCCCCAGCATTTT | CASSFPSGPQHF
TRBJ1-1 | . | . | TRBV5-6 | TGTGCCAGCAGCCCTTGGACAGCTCCTGAAGCTTTCTTT | CASSPWTAPEAFF
TRBJ2-7 | . | . | TRBV24-1 | TGTGCCACCAGTGGCCGGGCAGGGGAAGACTACGAGCAGTACTTC | CATSGRAGEDYEQYF
TRBJ2-5 | . | TRBD2 | TRBV4-3 | TGCGCCAGCAGCCAAGCCCCACTATTTGGCGGGGGCCAAGAGACCCAGTACTTC | CASSQAPLFGGGQETQYF
TRBJ1-1 | . | . | TRBV27 | TGTGCCAGCAGTCCGTCTATGAACACTGAAGCTTTCTTT | CASSPSMNTEAFF
TRBJ1-2 | . | . | TRBV19 | TGTGCCAGTGGCAGACAGTGGGGCTACACCTTC | CASGRQWGYTF
TRBJ1-2 | . | . | TRBV21-1 | TGTGCCAGCAGGGGGCTACAGCGGGCCAGCTATGGCTACACCTTC | CASRGLQRASYGYTF
TRBJ2-4 | . | TRBD2 | TRBV19 | TGTGCCAGTAGGGGGACTAGCGGGAGTAACATTCAGTACTTC | CASRGTSGSNIQYF
TRBJ1-2 | . | TRBD1 | TRBV7-2 | TGTGCCAGCAGCTTAGTGGGACAGAGCCCTGGCTACACCTTC | CASSLVGQSPGYTF